A single sample is the source of the 21 T cell receptor beta chains below, sequenced in a study of T cells after yellow fever vaccination. TCRdb re-analysed the 5' RACE reads in MiXCR, keeping a single row per CDR3 protein. The sample yields around 310,000 distinct CDR3 sequences, approximately 4% seen once. The specimen was PBMCs, collected 15 days after the yellow fever booster vaccination. The receptors come from a man aged 18 to 30 who received the YFV17D yellow fever vaccine.

The genes are TRBV18 and TRBJ2-7; 8 nucleotides line up with TRBD1. The CDR3 is made up of 14 amino acids. Per the germline V gene, CDR1 is KGHSH and CDR2 is LQKENI. V shed 6 bases and J 2 bases; nucleotides not matched to a gene: 6. CDR3 DNA: TGTGCCAGCTCGCGGACAGGGAAGACCTACGAGCAGTACGTC. It codes for CASSRTGKTYEQYV.

The sample holds many counts of this clonotype. The chain uses TRBV7-2 and TRBJ2-2; D is unclear. V was shortened by 5 bases and J by 2 bases, with 6 bases between the two germline ends. Germline assignment: CDR1 SGHTA and CDR2 FQGNSA. The CDR3 loop spans 13 amino acids. As DNA, the CDR3 is TGTGCCAGCAGCGTCATAAACACCGGGGAGCTGTTTTTT. Encoded protein: CASSVINTGELFF.

This clonotype was picked up many times. The CDR3 nucleotides read TGTGCCAGCAGTTTCATGTCCACAGATACGCAGTATTTT. This encodes CASSFMSTDTQYF. The chain has TRBV7-9 and TRBJ2-3; no clear D. V was trimmed by 6 bases and J by 2 bases, leaving 9 bases between them. The CDR3 runs to 13 residues. Germline loops: CDR1 SEHNR, CDR2 FQNEAQ (reference sequence).

This chain uses TRBV29-1 with TRBJ1-4; unclear D gene. The V end was cut by 5 bases, the J end by 0 bases, with 7 bases between. The length of the CDR3 is 13 residues. Germline V gene sequence: CDR1 SQVTM, CDR2 ANQGSEA. This CDR3 is CSVHYATNEKLFF. The CDR3 DNA reads TGCAGCGTTCATTACGCAACTAATGAAAAACTGTTTTTT. Filled out from reference TRBV29-1 and TRBJ1-4, the complete variable domain reads SAVISQKPSRDICQRGTSLTIQCQVDSQVTMMFWYRQQPGQSLTLIATANQGSEATYESGFVIDKFPISRPNLTFSTLTVSNMSPEDSSIYLCSVHYATNEKLFFGSGTQLSVL.

There are a few counts of this clonotype. The chain is built from TRBV11-2 and TRBJ2-3; 7 nucleotides align to TRBD2. The length of the CDR3 is 15 residues. In germline, CDR1 is SGHAT, CDR2 FQNNGV. With 1 base clipped from V and 5 bases from J, the junction kept 6 bases outside the gene matches. CDR3 coding DNA: TGTGCCAGCAGCTTAGTTTCCGGGGAGGGAGATACGCAGTATTTT. Residues: CASSLVSGEGDTQYF.

The rearrangement uses TRBV18 and TRBJ2-3; 9 bases fit TRBD1. J was trimmed by 3 bases and V by 3 bases; bases with no gene match: 7. The CDR3 sequence is 16 residues long. CDR1 KGHSH and CDR2 LQKENI come from the germline V gene. The CDR3 reads CASSPLDRGVTDTQYF. CDR3 nucleotide sequence: TGTGCCAGCTCACCCCTTGACAGGGGGGTAACAGATACGCAGTATTTT.

This clonotype was counted at least ten times. The V gene is TRBV6-5, the J gene TRBJ2-1, with 8 bases lining up with TRBD2. V was clipped by 4 bases and J by 6 bases; unmatched bases: 11. The germline V gene encodes CDR1 MNHEY and CDR2 SVGAGI. This CDR3 region has 16 residues. The CDR3 region is CASSLRRGAAINEQFF. Here the CDR3 DNA reads TGTGCCAGCAGTTTACGGCGGGGGGCTGCAATCAATGAGCAGTTCTTC.

This clonotype was seen a handful of times. The chain joins TRBV2 to TRBJ2-3; D is unresolved. The germline CDR1 and CDR2 sequences are SNHLY and FYNNEI. Trimming removed 5 bases from V and 5 bases from J, with 11 bases in between. The CDR3 covers 13 residues. CDR3 nucleotide sequence: TGTGCCAGCAGTAAGGAAAGAGAAGATACGCAGTATTTT. This sequence encodes CASSKEREDTQYF.

This clonotype was counted a few times. This chain joins TRBV10-1 and TRBJ2-7, with D possibly TRBD1 on 6 matching bases. The V end was cut by 8 bases, the J end by 0 bases, with 14 bases between. Germline V gene sequence: CDR1 WNHNN, CDR2 SYGVQD (reference sequence). The CDR3 sequence is 14 residues long. CDR3 region: CASWIDRSSYEQYF. The CDR3 DNA follows: TGCGCCAGCTGGATCGACAGGTCCTCCTACGAGCAGTACTTC.

J is TRBJ2-7 and V is TRBV30, with D uncertain. There are 11 residues in the CDR3. Germline lookup yields CDR1 GTSNPN and CDR2 SVGIG (reference sequence). CDR3 DNA: TGTGCTGTGTCGGATGCCTACGAGCAGTACTTC. Its translation: CAVSDAYEQYF.

This clonotype was detected ten times or more. This sequence joins TRBV20-1 and TRBJ2-7; D not certain. The CDR3 has 11 amino acids. V gave up 2 bases and J gave up 3 bases, with 5 bases separating them. CDR1 DFQATT and CDR2 SNEGSKA come from the germline V gene (reference sequence). CDR3 in amino acids: CSARSYYEQYV. CDR3 in DNA: TGCAGTGCTAGATCCTACTACGAGCAGTACGTC.

Ten or more counts support this clonotype. The chain recombines TRBV2 with TRBJ2-4, with 7 bases fitting TRBD1. V dropped 8 bases and J dropped 8; count of bases not matched to a gene: 9. Germline CDR1 SNHLY, CDR2 FYNNEI. The CDR3 length is 13 residues. The CDR3 loop is CASGGQENYIQYF. CDR3 in DNA: TGTGCCAGCGGTGGACAGGAGAATTACATTCAGTACTTC.

By its share, this clonotype is medium-sized. The DNA of the CDR3 is TGTGCCAGCAGCCGTTACGAGGGCGGTTATAGCAATCAGCCCCAGCATTTT. Translation gives CASSRYEGGYSNQPQHF. V usage is TRBV7-9 and J usage is TRBJ1-5, with no clear D. Between the trimmed V and J ends, which lost 5 bases and 0 bases, there was a span of 17 bases. Germline CDR1 reads SEHNR; CDR2 reads FQNEAQ (reference sequence). The CDR3 has 17 amino acids.

This clonotype appeared a few times. This rearrangement joins TRBV29-1 to TRBJ1-3; D ambiguous. Trimming pared 0 bases from V and 4 bases from J, leaving 10 bases between. Per germline, CDR1 SQVTM and CDR2 ANQGSEA. The CDR3 has 14 residues. The CDR3 DNA follows: TGCAGCGTTGAAGATAGGACCGCGGGAAACACCATATATTTT. Its translation is CSVEDRTAGNTIYF.

This clonotype was recorded a few times. This chain connects TRBV6-2 or TRBV6-3 to TRBJ2-5, with D perhaps given as TRBD1 or TRBD2 (5 bases each). The CDR3 is 11 residues long. CDR1 is MNHEY and CDR2 is SVGEGT in the germline V gene. Trimming shortened V by 8 bases and J by 5 bases, and 9 bases separated the two germline ends. CDR3 nucleotide sequence: TGTGCCAGCGGGGACGGGGAGACCCAGTACTTC. Its translation is CASGDGETQYF.

This clonotype was observed a handful of times. This chain uses TRBV6-5 with TRBJ2-3, with 12 bases fitting TRBD2. Trimming took 2 bases from V and 5 from J; bases not matched to a gene: 8. The germline CDR1 and CDR2 sequences are MNHEY and SVGAGI. This CDR3 has 17 residues. The CDR3: CASSYGLAGGPGDTQYF. CDR3 DNA sequence: TGTGCCAGCAGTTACGGGCTAGCGGGGGGGCCGGGAGATACGCAGTATTTT.

At least ten counts were recorded for this clonotype. J is TRBJ1-1 and V is TRBV6-6, with D possibly TRBD1 on 6 matching bases. This CDR3 spans 16 amino acids. Germline V gene lookup returns CDR1 MNHNY and CDR2 SVGAGI (reference sequence). V lost 0 bases, J lost 0 bases, and 11 bases lay in between. CDR3: CASSYSYTGLNTEAFF. The CDR3, as DNA: TGTGCCAGCAGTTACTCCTATACAGGGTTGAACACTGAAGCTTTCTTT.

This clonotype appeared a few times. The V and J genes are TRBV19 and TRBJ2-1; 9 nucleotides align to TRBD2. CDR1 and CDR2 (germline): LNHDA, SQIVND (reference sequence). With V trimmed by 2 bases and J by 4 bases, 9 bases remained unmatched. This CDR3 contains 17 residues. CDR3 protein: CASSINVASGAYNEQFF. Here the CDR3 DNA reads TGTGCCAGTAGTATAAACGTTGCTAGCGGGGCTTACAATGAGCAGTTCTTC. Drawing the rest from reference TRBV19 and TRBJ2-1, the complete variable domain is DGGITQSPKYLFRKEGQNVTLSCEQNLNHDAMYWYRQDPGQGLRLIYYSQIVNDFQKGDIAEGYSVSREKKESFPLTVTSAQKNPTAFYLCASSINVASGAYNEQFFGPGTRLTVL.

The V call is TRBV6-5, the J call TRBJ2-3; D not resolved. The V end lost 4 bases, the J end lost 2 bases, and 10 bases lay between the germline ends. The CDR3 spans 14 residues. Germline CDR1 is MNHEY and CDR2 is SVGAGI. The CDR3 reads CASSWMGVTDTQYF. In DNA, the CDR3 is TGTGCCAGCAGTTGGATGGGTGTCACAGATACGCAGTATTTT.

This chain connects TRBV10-3 to TRBJ1-2, with D uncertain. The V gene lost 0 bases and the J gene lost 5 bases, with 7 bases spanning the gap. This CDR3 spans 13 amino acids. Germline V gene sequence: CDR1 ENHRY, CDR2 SYGVKD. This chain's CDR3 is CAISESVGYGYTF. The CDR3 DNA follows: TGTGCCATCAGTGAGTCGGTGGGTTATGGCTACACCTTC.

This clonotype was recorded a few times. This chain uses TRBV5-1 with TRBJ1-3; the D is unclear. Trimming cost V 4 bases and J 4 bases, with 3 bases left between them. The CDR3 spans 11 residues. From germline, CDR1 is SGHRS and CDR2 YFSETQ. The CDR3 coding sequence is TGCGCCAGCAGCGGGGGAAACACCATATATTTT. This gives the protein CASSGGNTIYF.